A single T cell receptor (beta chain) is shown here with its context. The antigen remains unidentified. Breast cancer patients provided tissue from their axillary draining lymph nodes. The CDR3 has 15 amino acids. V was shortened by 0 bases and J by 3 bases, with 11 bases between the two germline ends. From germline, CDR1 is SGHTA and CDR2 FQGNSA. TCRdb recomputed calls from the multiplex PCR reads with MiXCR, one row per CDR3 protein. The sample shows 200,000 to 300,000 distinct CDR3 sequences, around 31% of them seen only once. These data belong to a study of breast tumors, draining lymph nodes, adjacent tissues. General study findings and limits: Tumor repertoires ranked between lymph nodes and nontumor tissue in diversity, with V and J gene preferences. Findings are consistent with lymph node origin and intratumoral expansion of most tumor T cells.

The receptor comes from a female donor with breast cancer. Some clones in this sample may be carry-over from other donors' samples. Sequencing was carried out using axillary lymph node tissue. The chain joins TRBV7-2 to TRBJ1-2, with D perhaps TRBD1 (5 bases). Here the CDR3 reads CASSLAGTPDYGYTF. The CDR3 DNA reads as TGTGCCAGCAGCTTAGCCGGGACCCCGGACTATGGCTACACCTTC.